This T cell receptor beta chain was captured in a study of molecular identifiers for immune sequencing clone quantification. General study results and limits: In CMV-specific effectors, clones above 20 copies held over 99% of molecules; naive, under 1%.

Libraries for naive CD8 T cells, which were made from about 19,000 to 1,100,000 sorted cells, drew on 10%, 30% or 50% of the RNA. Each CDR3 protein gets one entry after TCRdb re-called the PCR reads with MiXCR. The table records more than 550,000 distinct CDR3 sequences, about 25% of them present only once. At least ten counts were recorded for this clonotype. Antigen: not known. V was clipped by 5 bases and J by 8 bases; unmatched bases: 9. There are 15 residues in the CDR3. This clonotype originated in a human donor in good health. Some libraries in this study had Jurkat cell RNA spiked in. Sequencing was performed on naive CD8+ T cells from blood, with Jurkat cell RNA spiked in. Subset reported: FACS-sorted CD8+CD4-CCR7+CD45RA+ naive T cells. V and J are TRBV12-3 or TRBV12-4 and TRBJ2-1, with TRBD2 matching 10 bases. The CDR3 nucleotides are TGTGCCAGCAGTCTTGGCCTAGGACTAGCGGATGAGCAGTTCTTC. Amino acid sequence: CASSLGLGLADEQFF.